The 23 T cell receptor beta chains presented below share a single source sample, sequenced in a study of T cell responses to AZD1222 COVID-19 vaccine. Profiling relied on immunoSEQ multiplex PCR, and the TCRdb table lists in-frame clones only, not all of them. The sample lists around 96,000 clones; nearly 90% were seen once. Material: peripheral blood, obtained on day 0 of AZD1222 vaccination. The receptors were sampled from an adult in good health.

The rearrangement joins TRBV5-4 to TRBJ1-2, with D maybe TRBD1 (5 bases). V was cut by 2 bases and J by 4 bases, with 12 bases left in between. CDR3 length: 14 amino acids. Germline-derived CDR1 and CDR2 are SGHNT and YYREEE (reference sequence). CDR3 sequence reads: CASSFPQVSYGYTF. The CDR3 DNA reads TGTGCCAGCAGCTTCCCACAGGTTTCCTATGGCTACACCTTC.

The chain uses TRBV2 and TRBJ2-7, with TRBD1 matching 8 bases. J gave up 3 bases and V 4 bases, and 2 bases lay outside the gene matches. This CDR3 has 13 amino acids. Germline V gene lookup returns CDR1 SNHLY and CDR2 FYNNEI. Written as DNA, the CDR3 is TGTGCCAGCAGTGGGGACAGGTTCTACGAGCAGTACTTC. This sequence encodes CASSGDRFYEQYF.

CDR3 amino acids: CASSVTVNTEAFF. In DNA form, the CDR3 reads TGTGCCAGCAGCGTTACTGTGAACACTGAAGCTTTCTTT. V and J are TRBV11-3 and TRBJ1-1; no clear D. Germline values: CDR1 SGHNT, CDR2 YENEEA. This CDR3 has 13 amino acids. The germline V and J ends were trimmed by 5 bases and 0 bases, with 7 bases remaining between them.

This chain connects TRBV10-3 to TRBJ2-7; 8 nucleotides line up with TRBD1. The CDR3 sequence is 15 residues long. Germline V gives CDR1 ENHRY, CDR2 SYGVKD. The junction had 9 bases not matched to a gene; V was cut back by 2 bases and J by 6 bases. The CDR3 sequence: CAISESLTGVSEQYF. In DNA form, the CDR3 reads TGTGCCATCAGTGAGAGTTTGACAGGGGTTTCCGAGCAGTACTTC.

This chain links TRBV3-1 (or the pseudogene TRBV3-2) with TRBJ2-7, with D hard to call. Deletions cut 0 bases from V and 0 bases from J, with 6 bases between. The CDR3 loop spans 14 amino acids. CDR1 is LGHDT, CDR2 YNNKEL, per germline (reference sequence). CDR3 in DNA: TGTGCCAGCAGCCAAGATATAAGCTCCTACGAGCAGTACTTC. It yields the protein CASSQDISSYEQYF.

This chain uses TRBV13 with TRBJ2-5; TRBD2 matches 10 bases. Germline V lookup: CDR1 PRHDT, CDR2 FYEKMQ (reference sequence). J gave up 4 bases and V 2 bases, and 7 bases lay outside the gene matches. CDR3 length: 16 amino acids. CDR3 sequence reads: CASSLNSGGARETQYF. DNA for the CDR3: TGTGCCAGCAGCTTAAACAGCGGGGGGGCCCGAGAGACCCAGTACTTC.

This chain connects TRBV11-2 to TRBJ1-1; 10 bases are a match to TRBD1. Germline CDR1 SGHAT, CDR2 FQNNGV. The trim removed 3 bases at V and 4 bases at J, leaving 8 bases unmatched. The CDR3 covers 16 residues. As DNA, the CDR3 is TGTGCCAGCAGCTTCCGTCGCGGGACAGGGGCCACTGAAGCTTTCTTT. This translates into CASSFRRGTGATEAFF.

The rearrangement links TRBV30 to TRBJ2-3; D remains unclear. The V and J ends lost 5 bases and 0 bases respectively, with 6 bases between them. This CDR3 has 12 amino acids. Germline V CDR1 and CDR2: GTSNPN, SVGIG (reference sequence). In nucleotides, the CDR3 is TGTGCCTGGTCGCAGAGCACAGATACGCAGTATTTT. Translation: CAWSQSTDTQYF. Filled out from reference TRBV30 and TRBJ2-3, the complete variable domain reads SQTIHQWPATLVQPVGSPLSLECTVEGTSNPNLYWYRQAAGRGLQLLFYSVGIGQISSEVPQNLSASRPQDRQFILSSKKLLLSDSGFYLCAWSQSTDTQYFGPGTRLTVL.

The V and J genes are TRBV5-4 and TRBJ2-1; tentative D call: TRBD2 (6 bases). Looked up from germline, CDR1 is SGHNT and CDR2 is YYREEE (reference sequence). V was pared by 0 bases and J by 10 bases, with 11 bases between. The CDR3 spans 13 residues. The CDR3 DNA sequence: TGTGCCAGCAGCTTGGCTGGAGGGCGCGAGCAGTTCTTC. This encodes CASSLAGGREQFF.

The chain employs TRBV7-2 and TRBJ1-5, with D possibly matching TRBD1 (6 bases). The length of the CDR3 is 15 residues. Trimming left V 4 bases short and J 6 bases short, with 16 bases between. Germline lookup yields CDR1 SGHTA and CDR2 FQGNSA. DNA of the CDR3: TGTGCCAGCAGCTCGGGCAGGGGCCGAGGTCAGCCCCAGCATTTT. This sequence encodes CASSSGRGRGQPQHF. Full variable domain (remainder filled in from reference TRBV7-2 and TRBJ1-5): GAGVSQSPSNKVTEKGKDVELRCDPISGHTALYWYRQSLGQGLEFLIYFQGNSAPDKSGLPSDRFSAERTGGSVSTLTIQRTQQEDSAVYLCASSSGRGRGQPQHFGDGTRLSIL.

V gene TRBV19 combines with J gene TRBJ2-7, with D perhaps matching TRBD2 (5 bases). With 8 bases removed from V and 6 bases from J, the gap between germline ends came to 17 bases. Germline CDR1 is LNHDA and CDR2 is SQIVND (reference sequence). The CDR3 sequence is 13 residues long. The CDR3 region is CASSFLGVGEQYF. The CDR3 DNA sequence: TGTGCCAGTTCTTTTCTCGGGGTAGGCGAGCAGTACTTC.

This chain joins TRBV6-5 and TRBJ1-2; D gene ambiguous. The CDR3 consists of 12 residues. Per germline, CDR1 MNHEY and CDR2 SVGAGI. Trimming pared 4 bases from V and 5 bases from J, leaving 8 bases between. The CDR3 bases are TGTGCCAGCAGTTCTTCCCTGTATGGCTACACCTTC. It yields the protein CASSSSLYGYTF.

This chain uses TRBV6-6 with TRBJ2-5, with D perhaps TRBD1 (7 bases). The germline CDR1 and CDR2 sequences are MNHNY and SVGAGI (reference sequence). V shed 6 bases and J shed 0 bases, with 14 bases lying between them. CDR3 length: 15 amino acids. CDR3 bases: TGTGCCAGCAGCGTGCGGGGACAGAACCAAGAGACCCAGTACTTC. Translated, it gives CASSVRGQNQETQYF.

The chain uses TRBV19 and TRBJ1-3; no firm D call. The germline V gene encodes CDR1 LNHDA and CDR2 SQIVND (reference sequence). The CDR3 is made up of 15 amino acids. V gave up 7 bases and J gave up 0 bases, with 13 bases separating them. The CDR3 bases are TGTGCCAGTACCCCAGCGGGTCGCTCTGGAAACACCATATATTTT. It codes for CASTPAGRSGNTIYF.

This sequence joins TRBV5-1 and TRBJ1-4, with 11 bases that match TRBD1. Germline loops: CDR1 SGHRS, CDR2 YFSETQ. V dropped 4 bases and J dropped 7; count of bases not matched to a gene: 12. This CDR3 has 17 residues. The CDR3 is CASSTTFSGTGGEKLFF. As DNA, the CDR3 is TGCGCCAGCAGCACTACCTTCTCCGGGACAGGGGGTGAAAAACTGTTTTTT.

This sequence joins TRBV7-9 and TRBJ2-5; D is undetermined. Looked up from germline, CDR1 is SEHNR and CDR2 is FQNEAQ (reference sequence). CDR3 size: 14 residues. V was shortened by 0 bases and J by 4 bases, with 9 bases between the two germline ends. This CDR3 reads CASSLAPLTETQYF. CDR3 bases: TGTGCCAGCAGCTTAGCGCCTTTGACAGAGACCCAGTACTTC.

The chain is built from TRBV2 and TRBJ2-1; D uncertain. Germline-derived CDR1 and CDR2 are SNHLY and FYNNEI. The CDR3 runs 17 residues. Trimming left V 3 bases short and J 4 bases short, with 19 bases between. The DNA for the CDR3 is TGTGCCAGCAGTGAGATCGGACGGACGATAGGTTACAATGAGCAGTTCTTC. Translated: CASSEIGRTIGYNEQFF.

V usage is TRBV13 and J usage is TRBJ1-1, with TRBD1 matching over 8 bases. Germline V gene lookup returns CDR1 PRHDT and CDR2 FYEKMQ (reference sequence). This CDR3 is 18 amino acids long. J was trimmed by 3 bases and V by 1 base; bases with no gene match: 13. CDR3 nucleotides: TGTGCCAGCAGCTTAGAGCAGGCCCTACAGGGGGGACACACTGAAGCTTTCTTT. Translating gives CASSLEQALQGGHTEAFF. The whole variable domain, filled in from reference TRBV13 and TRBJ1-1, reads AAGVIQSPRHLIKEKRETATLKCYPIPRHDTVYWYQQGPGQDPQFLISFYEKMQSDKGSIPDRFSAQQFSDYHSELNMSSLELGDSALYFCASSLEQALQGGHTEAFFGQGTRLTVV.

The chain uses TRBV11-2 and TRBJ2-1; D is unclear. From germline, CDR1 is SGHAT and CDR2 FQNNGV. The V and J ends lost 1 base and 0 bases respectively, with 10 bases between them. CDR3 size: 16 residues. The CDR3: CASSLGHRTSYNEQFF. The CDR3 nucleotides are TGTGCCAGCAGCTTAGGGCACCGAACCTCCTACAATGAGCAGTTCTTC.

V usage is TRBV4-3 and J usage is TRBJ2-7, with D possibly being TRBD1 (5 bases). Germline-derived CDR1 and CDR2 are LGHNA and YSLEER. The CDR3 has 15 residues. V was clipped by 0 bases and J by 0 bases, with 9 bases between them. The CDR3 is CASSQDRAFSYEQYF. In DNA, the CDR3 is TGCGCCAGCAGCCAAGACAGGGCCTTCTCCTACGAGCAGTACTTC.

J is TRBJ2-1 and V is TRBV19; a weak D match, TRBD2 (6 bases). Trimming removed 4 bases at V and 0 bases at J, with 10 bases between. Germline CDR1 and CDR2: LNHDA and SQIVND (reference sequence). The CDR3 is 15 amino acids. The CDR3 reads CASSNGGASYNEQFF. The CDR3 region has the DNA TGTGCCAGTAGTAATGGCGGGGCCTCCTACAATGAGCAGTTCTTC. Supplemented by reference TRBV19 and TRBJ2-1, the full variable domain reads DGGITQSPKYLFRKEGQNVTLSCEQNLNHDAMYWYRQDPGQGLRLIYYSQIVNDFQKGDIAEGYSVSREKKESFPLTVTSAQKNPTAFYLCASSNGGASYNEQFFGPGTRLTVL.

The chain is built from TRBV11-1 and TRBJ2-2; 9 positions agree with TRBD1. V lost 5 bases and J lost 8; bases outside the gene matches: 9. CDR1 and CDR2 (germline): SGHAT, FQDESV (reference sequence). This CDR3 is 15 amino acids long. CDR3 in DNA: TGTGCCAGCAGCAAAGCCGGACAGGGGTTGGGGGAGCTGTTTTTT. Its protein is CASSKAGQGLGELFF.

The CDR3: CASSLATGTAGTDTQYF. The DNA for the CDR3 is TGTGCCAGCAGCTTGGCGACCGGGACAGCAGGCACAGATACGCAGTATTTT. The chain has TRBV5-6 and TRBJ2-3; 7 bases are a match to TRBD1. The CDR3 is 17 amino acids. Trimming took 0 bases from V and 1 from J; bases not matched to a gene: 8. From germline, CDR1 is SGHDT and CDR2 YYEEEE.